This is a list of T cell receptor beta chains from one sample in a study of technical replicates of blood from four donors. Clones were sequenced by immunoSEQ multiplex PCR, and TCRdb holds only the in-frame ones, with some missing. The sample includes about 82,000 clones, 95% to 96% of them seen just once. Sequenced material: T cells isolated from PBMCs. These receptors came from a human donor in good health. CDR3s leave out the opening cysteine and the closing phenylalanine or tryptophan. The D gene is left open where the match is weak.

d_call	v_call	j_call	cdr3_aa
NA	TRBV11-2	TRBJ2-7	ASSRSSYEQY
NA	TRBV6-6	TRBJ1-2	ASSYSLNVYT
TRBD2	TRBV13	TRBJ2-7	ASSLGVLAGSYEQY
TRBD2	TRBV5-4	TRBJ2-7	ASSLGLAGVNEQY
NA	TRBV4-1	TRBJ2-3	ASSQDLPDTQY
TRBD1	TRBV27	TRBJ2-7	ASRLGTGGYEQY
TRBD1	TRBV6-5	TRBJ2-1	ASNGQGKSSEQF
TRBD2	TRBV6-5	TRBJ2-1	ASSGSGTRGGEQF
TRBD2	TRBV4-2	TRBJ2-1	ASSQDVAGYNEQF
TRBD1	TRBV6-5	TRBJ1-2	ASTPGQVYGYT
NA	TRBV9	TRBJ1-5	ASSVEGDWDQPQH
NA	TRBV23-1	TRBJ1-2	ASSRQETGYGYT
TRBD1	TRBV7-9	TRBJ2-1	ASSSGTGVNEQF
NA	TRBV27	TRBJ1-2	ASSPSGGFANYGYT
NA	TRBV2	TRBJ1-1	ASSGRWGNTEAF
NA	TRBV19	TRBJ2-6	ASSMGTSPHSGANVLT
NA	TRBV19	TRBJ2-5	ASKRGTQETQY
TRBD2	TRBV7-3	TRBJ2-3	ASSFGSGRADTQY
TRBD1	TRBV9	TRBJ1-2	ASSVGQGAGYGYT
NA	TRBV28	TRBJ1-2	ASSPLDGRWNYGYT
NA	TRBV6-5	TRBJ1-2	ASSSQGKNYGYT
TRBD2	TRBV29-1	TRBJ2-7	SVPLGGDEQY
TRBD2	TRBV6-4	TRBJ2-1	ASSEAGGGWDEQF
NA	TRBV29-1	TRBJ2-1	SVPEGESSYNEQF
TRBD1	TRBV5-4	TRBJ2-1	ASIPSPDRGNNEQF
NA	TRBV28	TRBJ2-7	ASRQTGRNGEQY
NA	TRBV5-4	TRBJ1-1	ASSLGHAEAF
TRBD2	TRBV10-3	TRBJ2-1	AISEERELYEQF
TRBD2	TRBV18	TRBJ2-7	ASSPEPSGSSPYEQY
TRBD1	TRBV28	TRBJ2-2	ASGSIWGQGNTGELF
NA	TRBV5-6	TRBJ1-1	ASSLFHIEAF
NA	TRBV18	TRBJ1-3	ASSPGASGNTIY
NA	TRBV11-3	TRBJ2-1	ASRATYNEQF
TRBD1	TRBV9	TRBJ1-1	ASSLISTGGNEAF
NA	TRBV11-2	TRBJ2-1	ASSLMFGGEQF
TRBD2	TRBV6-5	TRBJ2-2	ASSLLAGGAGELF
NA	TRBV5-1	TRBJ1-2	ASNLRPDSYGYT
TRBD2	TRBV18	TRBJ2-7	ASSPSGGVYEQY
NA	TRBV30	TRBJ1-2	AWSAGGAGYT
NA	TRBV5-6	TRBJ2-3	ASSLTDTQY
TRBD2	TRBV9	TRBJ2-3	ASSGEYSGSTDTQY
TRBD2	TRBV11-2	TRBJ2-2	ASSFDLLAGIFTGELF
TRBD1	TRBV28	TRBJ2-2	ASRTGTGKAIGELF
NA	TRBV29-1	TRBJ2-7	SVETGSYEQY
NA	TRBV5-7	TRBJ2-7	ASSLVAGDPYEQY
NA	TRBV28	TRBJ2-5	ASTNGFFQETQY
TRBD1	TRBV4-3	TRBJ1-2	ASSQGQGRGYT
NA	TRBV13	TRBJ2-4	ASSARLRVNIQY
TRBD2	TRBV19	TRBJ2-1	ASSILAAYNEQF
TRBD2	TRBV9	TRBJ2-1	ASSAILAGGPRNYNEQF
TRBD1	TRBV29-1	TRBJ2-1	SAPQGNEQF
NA	TRBV6-4	TRBJ2-3	ASSSTGVADTQY